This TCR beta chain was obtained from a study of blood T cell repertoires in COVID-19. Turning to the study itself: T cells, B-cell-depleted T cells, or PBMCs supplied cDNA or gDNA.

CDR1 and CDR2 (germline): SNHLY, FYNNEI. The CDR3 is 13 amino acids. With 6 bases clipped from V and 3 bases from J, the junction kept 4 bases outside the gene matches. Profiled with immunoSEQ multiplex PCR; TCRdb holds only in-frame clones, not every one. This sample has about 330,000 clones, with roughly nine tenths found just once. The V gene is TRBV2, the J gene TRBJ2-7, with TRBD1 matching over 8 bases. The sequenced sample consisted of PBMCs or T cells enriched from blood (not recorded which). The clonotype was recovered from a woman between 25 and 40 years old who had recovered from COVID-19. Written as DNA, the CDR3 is TGTGCCAGCAGAAGGGACAGGCTCTACGAGCAGTACTTC. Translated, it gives CASRRDRLYEQYF.